This T cell receptor (beta chain) was captured in a study of T cells after yellow fever vaccination. About the research overall: Those fractions that held only low numbers of cells were prepared using the SMART-Seq v4 Ultra Low Input RNA kit.

Comments on this clonotype: Its specificity is unknown.

The study's findings and limits: Reappearance after the booster was observed for most primary-vaccination clones (roughly 97% CD4, roughly 90% CD8). Abundant bulk-population clonotypes could contaminate the FACS-sorted repertoires. By day 5 rather than day 15, the secondary response had peaked, though it was weaker.

TCRdb fed the 5' RACE reads into MiXCR, producing one record per CDR3 protein. The data show about 340,000 distinct CDR3 sequences, around an eighth seen once. V shed 8 bases and J shed 7 bases, with 17 bases lying between them. The CDR3 is made up of 13 amino acids. The sample was CD4+ T cells sorted from PBMCs, taken 15 days after the yellow fever booster vaccination. The TCR sequence derives from a man younger than 35 who received the YFV17D yellow fever vaccine. The genes are TRBV12-3 or TRBV12-4 and TRBJ1-2; D is possibly TRBD1 (5 bases). The CDR3 sequence is CASVFGGRGGYTF. The CDR3 region has the DNA TGTGCCAGCGTTTTCGGGGGACGGGGTGGCTACACCTTC.